Detailed here is one TCR beta chain. Antigen specificity is unknown. This sample's treatment: AdE1-LMPpoly-expanded autologous EBV-specific T-cell therapy followed by anti-PD-1 nivolumab. Trimming took off 4 bases at V and 3 bases at J, with 10 bases between the two ends. Germline V gene sequence: CDR1 LNHNV, CDR2 YYDKDF (reference sequence). The CDR3 loop spans 13 amino acids. Profiling relied on immunoSEQ multiplex PCR, and the TCRdb table lists in-frame clones only, not all of them. The data hold 19,000 or so clones, with over 70% observed a single time. This sample was taken from a study of EBV T-cell therapy then PD-1 blockade in nasopharyngeal carcinoma.

The sequence derives from a man between 40 and 49 years old with nasopharyngeal carcinoma. This sequence joins TRBV15 and TRBJ2-7, with D perhaps assigned TRBD1 or TRBD2 (5 bases each). This specimen was CD8+ T cells from blood, taken at day 0 from a patient whose treatment included autologous EBV-specific T cells and nivolumab. CDR3 sequence: CATSTGTFYEQYF. CDR3 in DNA: TGTGCCACCAGCACCGGGACCTTCTACGAGCAGTACTTC.